A single sample gave rise to the 32 T cell receptor beta chains below, sequenced in a study of blood T cells in healthy people across ages. Primers used in a second PCR of about 7 to 11 cycles were a sample-barcoded 5' primer and a J-beta primer mix. One entry per CDR3 protein, called by TCRdb with MiXCR from the 5' RACE reads. The table lists under 1 million distinct CDR3 sequences, approximately 44% of them singletons, with approximately 19% in the top ten. Sequences were obtained from blood. Receptor source: a man aged 55 to 70 in good health.

The CDR3 here is CSAVGANEQFF. CDR3 DNA: TGCAGTGCCGTGGGGGCCAATGAGCAGTTCTTC. The V call is TRBV20-1, the J call TRBJ2-1; TRBD1 might be the D (6 bases). The CDR3 length is 11 residues. Looked up from germline, CDR1 is DFQATT and CDR2 is SNEGSKA (reference sequence). Trimming left V 6 bases short and J 6 bases short, with 9 bases between.

This sequence joins TRBV6-2 or TRBV6-3 and TRBJ1-1, with 7 nucleotides matching TRBD1. CDR3 length: 13 residues. Germline CDR1 MNHEY, CDR2 SVGEGT. With V trimmed by 6 bases and J by 4 bases, 5 bases remained unmatched. This chain's CDR3 is CASSKNRGTEAFF. The CDR3 DNA reads TGTGCCAGCAGCAAAAACAGGGGCACTGAAGCTTTCTTT.

The V and J genes are TRBV6-2 or TRBV6-3 and TRBJ1-1, with a weak D call TRBD1 (5 bases). The CDR3 is 12 amino acids. CDR1 is MNHEY, CDR2 SVGEGT, per germline. V was shortened by 6 bases and J by 10 bases, with 15 bases between the two germline ends. The CDR3 DNA follows: TGTGCCAGCAGCCGCGAGGTTACAGGAGCTTTCTTT. As protein: CASSREVTGAFF.

The chain links TRBV4-3 to TRBJ1-4; tentative D call: TRBD1 (5 bases). CDR3 length equals 18 residues. Germline V lookup: CDR1 LGHNA, CDR2 YSLEER. Between the trimmed V and J ends, which lost 0 bases and 0 bases, there was a span of 14 bases. As DNA, the CDR3 is TGCGCCAGCAGCCAAGATCTAATGACAGACGCAACTAATGAAAAACTGTTTTTT. Its protein is CASSQDLMTDATNEKLFF.

The rearrangement links TRBV28 to TRBJ2-1; 10 bases are a match to TRBD2. CDR3 length: 15 amino acids. With 6 bases clipped from V and 5 bases from J, the junction kept 7 bases outside the gene matches. The germline CDR1 and CDR2 sequences are MDHEN and SYDVKM. Written as DNA, the CDR3 is TGTGCCAGCAGCCCTTTCGGGACTAGCGACAATGAGCAGTTCTTC. Protein sequence: CASSPFGTSDNEQFF.

The gene calls are TRBV7-9 and TRBJ1-6; D is ambiguous. This CDR3 comprises 15 residues. Trimming took 5 bases from V and 11 from J, leaving 19 bases between them. Germline V CDR1 and CDR2: SEHNR, FQNEAQ (reference sequence). The CDR3 here is CASSPLEGRSAPLHF. DNA of the CDR3: TGTGCCAGCAGCCCCCTTGAAGGCAGGTCGGCACCCCTCCACTTT.

The V call is TRBV6-2 or TRBV6-3, the J call TRBJ2-5; D is perhaps TRBD1 or TRBD2 (5 bases each). This CDR3 comprises 15 residues. Trimming removed 5 bases at V and 5 bases at J, with 18 bases between. In germline, CDR1 is MNHEY, CDR2 SVGEGT. In DNA form, the CDR3 reads TGTGCCAGCAGTAAGGGGACGTACTCCAGGGAGACCCAGTACTTC. This sequence encodes CASSKGTYSRETQYF.

A note on this clonotype: A read error is possible here, since a much larger clone lies one base away. This chain uses TRBV6-2 or TRBV6-3 with TRBJ2-3; D remains ambiguous. Germline V gives CDR1 MNHEY, CDR2 SVGEGT. Trimming pared 6 bases from V and 2 bases from J, leaving 18 bases between. CDR3 size: 16 residues. Here the CDR3 reads CASRNAAGGDTDTQYF. The CDR3 region has the DNA TGTGCCAGCAGAAACGCTGCAGGTGGCGACACAGATACGCAGTATTTT.

Only a few counts were recorded for this clonotype. CDR3 sequence: CASSLRQFTLSFDNEQFF. The CDR3 DNA follows: TGTGCCAGCAGCTTACGGCAGTTCACCCTTTCGTTTGACAATGAGCAGTTCTTC. The chain joins TRBV7-6 to TRBJ2-1; D uncertain. The V end was cut by 2 bases, the J end by 5 bases, with 22 bases between. This CDR3 comprises 18 residues. CDR1 is SGHVS and CDR2 is FNYEAQ in the germline V gene.

The rearrangement links TRBV12-3 or TRBV12-4 to TRBJ1-1, with unresolved D. The CDR3 totals 12 residues. Deletions cut 3 bases from V and 8 bases from J, with 10 bases between. CDR3 sequence (DNA): TGTGCCAGCAGTTTTTCAGTGGGGGAAGCTTTCTTT. Protein sequence: CASSFSVGEAFF.

V usage is TRBV7-2 and J usage is TRBJ2-7; D possibly corresponds to TRBD2 (5 bases). V lost 3 bases and J lost 0, with 12 bases in between. The CDR3 is 15 residues long. CDR1 is SGHTA, CDR2 FQGNSA, per germline. The CDR3 nucleotides read TGTGCCAGCAGCTTTTCCGGGGTGAGCTCCTACGAGCAGTACTTC. Its translation is CASSFSGVSSYEQYF.

This chain joins TRBV15 and TRBJ2-1; D gene uncertain. This CDR3 region has 15 residues. Germline V lookup: CDR1 LNHNV, CDR2 YYDKDF (reference sequence). The V gene lost 3 bases and the J gene lost 4 bases, with 13 bases spanning the gap. CDR3 sequence: CATSSSAEPYNEQFF. CDR3 DNA: TGTGCCACCAGCAGTTCGGCCGAGCCTTACAATGAGCAGTTCTTC.

The V gene is TRBV11-1, the J gene TRBJ2-1; 8 bases fit TRBD2. This CDR3 has 17 residues. The germline gives CDR1 SGHAT, CDR2 FQDESV (reference sequence). Losses at the gene ends were 0 bases for V and 0 bases for J; bases not matched to a gene: 4. CDR3 sequence reads: CASSLAVAGGSYNEQFF. The CDR3 coding sequence is TGTGCCAGCAGCTTAGCGGTGGCGGGGGGCTCCTACAATGAGCAGTTCTTC.

The rearrangement joins TRBV20-1 to TRBJ1-5; 8 bases map to TRBD1. CDR3 size: 15 residues. After removal of 6 bases from V and 7 bases from J, the junction contained 14 bases not matched to a gene. Germline V lookup: CDR1 DFQATT, CDR2 SNEGSKA (reference sequence). DNA of the CDR3: TGCAGTGCCCGAGGGGGTGGACAGGGCCGGCAGCCCCAGCATTTT. Translation: CSARGGGQGRQPQHF.

This chain connects TRBV28 to TRBJ2-5; no definite D call. Per the germline V gene, CDR1 is MDHEN and CDR2 is SYDVKM. V was clipped by 6 bases and J by 4 bases, with 12 bases between them. CDR3 size: 13 residues. The CDR3 loop is CASSPGRIETQYF. Written as DNA, the CDR3 is TGTGCCAGCAGCCCCGGACGGATAGAGACCCAGTACTTC.

J is TRBJ2-7 and V is TRBV5-1, with D unclear. V dropped 0 bases and J dropped 6 bases, with 16 bases sitting between them. CDR3 length equals 15 residues. Germline V lookup: CDR1 SGHRS, CDR2 YFSETQ. In DNA form, the CDR3 reads TGCGCCAGCAGCTTGGACGGCCAGGCGTTCTGCGAGCAGTACTTC. As protein: CASSLDGQAFCEQYF.

Only one count was recorded for this clonotype. DNA of the CDR3: TGTGCCAGCAGCATAAGACGGATCTATAATTCACCCCTCCACTTT. Its translation is CASSIRRIYNSPLHF. The rearrangement uses TRBV7-6 and TRBJ1-6; D is ambiguous. CDR1 and CDR2 from the germline V gene are SGHVS and FNYEAQ. Trimming pared 5 bases from V and 3 bases from J, leaving 11 bases between. The CDR3 extends over 15 amino acids.

This clonotype was picked up a small number of times. V usage is TRBV11-2 and J usage is TRBJ2-1; TRBD1 agrees at 8 bases. Germline V gene sequence: CDR1 SGHAT, CDR2 FQNNGV. The CDR3 covers 14 residues. Trimming cost V 1 base and J 7 bases; bases outside gene matches: 3. CDR3 nucleotides: TGTGCCAGCAGCTTAGGGGACAGGCTAAATGAGCAGTTCTTC. Translation gives CASSLGDRLNEQFF. Based on the CDR3 plus reference TRBV11-2 and TRBJ2-1, the full variable domain is EAGVAQSPRYKIIEKRQSVAFWCNPISGHATLYWYQQILGQGPKLLIQFQNNGVVDDSQLPKDRFSAERLKGVDSTLKIQPAKLEDSAVYLCASSLGDRLNEQFFGPGTRLTVL.

This chain joins TRBV20-1 and TRBJ2-4; the match to TRBD2 covers 7 bases. V lost 5 bases, J lost 6 bases, and 7 bases stayed unmatched. Germline-derived CDR1 and CDR2 are DFQATT and SNEGSKA (reference sequence). CDR3 length: 13 amino acids. CDR3 loop: CSAPGGGINIQYF. CDR3 nucleotide sequence: TGCAGTGCTCCCGGGGGAGGGATAAACATTCAGTACTTC.

The chain links TRBV5-1 to TRBJ2-5; D possibly uses TRBD1 or TRBD2 (5 bases each). Trimming shortened V by 0 bases and J by 0 bases, and 9 bases separated the two germline ends. Germline V CDR1 and CDR2: SGHRS, YFSETQ. The CDR3 loop spans 15 amino acids. The CDR3 region has the DNA TGCGCCAGCAGCTTGGCGGGGCTCGACCAAGAGACCCAGTACTTC. Its translation is CASSLAGLDQETQYF.

V usage is TRBV29-1 and J usage is TRBJ1-2; possible D gene TRBD1, 6 bases. CDR3 length: 14 amino acids. The ends were cut back, 6 bases at V and 0 bases at J, with 14 bases in the middle. Germline lookup yields CDR1 SQVTM and CDR2 ANQGSEA. CDR3 nucleotide sequence: TGCAGCGTCGACAGGATTGAGGCTAACTATGGCTACACCTTC. Residues: CSVDRIEANYGYTF.

This clonotype was found many times. V and J are TRBV27 and TRBJ2-7; D might be TRBD1 or TRBD2, each matching 5 bases. Trimming took off 3 bases at V and 0 bases at J, with 9 bases between the two ends. Germline CDR1 reads MNHEY; CDR2 reads SMNVEV (reference sequence). This CDR3 region has 14 residues. As DNA, the CDR3 is TGTGCCAGCAGTTTTGGGACGGCCTCCTACGAGCAGTACTTC. It codes for CASSFGTASYEQYF.

This sequence joins TRBV6-2 or TRBV6-3 and TRBJ2-7, with 7 nucleotides matching TRBD1. This CDR3 contains 16 residues. Germline values: CDR1 MNHEY, CDR2 SVGEGT. Losses at the gene ends were 0 bases for V and 5 bases for J; bases not matched to a gene: 10. CDR3 sequence: CASSYSRAGGADEQYF. In DNA form, the CDR3 reads TGTGCCAGCAGTTACTCGAGGGCAGGGGGAGCCGACGAGCAGTACTTC.

The chain couples TRBV4-3 to TRBJ1-2; D remains ambiguous. The CDR3 consists of 13 residues. Germline V gene lookup returns CDR1 LGHNA and CDR2 YSLEER. Trimming left V 0 bases short and J 5 bases short, with 7 bases between. Written as DNA, the CDR3 is TGCGCCAGCAGCCAAGATTGGGCTTATGGCTACACCTTC. This translates into CASSQDWAYGYTF.

As for this clonotype: Its ends do not fully match the called genes, so a read error is possible. The chain links TRBV14 to TRBJ2-5; no reliable D call. The CDR3 has 15 residues. Germline CDR1 SGHDN, CDR2 FVKESK. CDR3: CVSSQIVGYQETQYF. The CDR3 bases are TGTGTCAGCAGCCAAATCGTCGGATACCAAGAGACCCAGTACTTC. Supplemented by reference TRBV14 and TRBJ2-5, the full variable domain reads EAGVTQFPSHSVIEKGQTVTLRCDPISGHDNLYWYRRVMGKEIKFLLHFVKESKQDESGMPNNRFLAERTGGTYSTLKVQPAELEDSGVYFCVSSQIVGYQETQYFGPGTRLLVL.

As regards this clonotype: At one end, the junction sequence differs from germline, possibly due to a read error. The chain joins TRBV7-9 to TRBJ2-1; TRBD2 aligns across 13 bases. Germline values: CDR1 SEHNR, CDR2 FQNEAQ (reference sequence). The CDR3 runs 16 residues. CDR3: CASSPRGTSGVNERFF. DNA of the CDR3: TGCGCCAGCAGCCCCAGGGGGACTAGCGGGGTGAATGAGCGGTTCTTC. Based on the CDR3 plus reference TRBV7-9 and TRBJ2-1, the full variable domain is DTGVSQNPRHKITKRGQNVTFRCDPISEHNRLYWYRQTLGQGPEFLTYFQNEAQLEKSRLLSDRFSAERPKGSFSTLEIQRTEQGDSAMYLCASSPRGTSGVNERFFGPGTRLTVL.

DNA of the CDR3: TGCAGCGTTGAGGTGCCGGACAGGGATCATGGAGGCTATGGCTACACCTTC. Translated, it gives CSVEVPDRDHGGYGYTF. The genes are TRBV29-1 and TRBJ1-2; 8 positions match TRBD1. Germline V gives CDR1 SQVTM, CDR2 ANQGSEA. The CDR3 is made up of 17 amino acids. After removal of 3 bases from V and 4 bases from J, the junction contained 16 bases not matched to a gene.

The chain couples TRBV6-1 to TRBJ2-7; 7 nucleotides agree with TRBD2. The CDR3 contains 15 residues. J was trimmed by 6 bases and V by 4 bases; bases with no gene match: 12. Looked up from germline, CDR1 is MNHNS and CDR2 is SASEGT. The CDR3 sequence: CASSVLATTVSEQYF. The CDR3, as DNA: TGTGCCAGCAGTGTACTAGCGACTACGGTGAGCGAGCAGTACTTC.

A remark on this clonotype: Relative to the germline gene, one junction end is altered; a read error may explain this. The CDR3 here is CASSLLRDTPYNEQFF. CDR3 DNA: TGTGCTAGCAGCTTACTCCGGGACACACCATACAATGAGCAGTTCTTC. The rearrangement uses TRBV7-7 and TRBJ2-1; maybe TRBD1 (6 bases). The CDR3 sequence is 16 residues long. Germline CDR1 is SSHAT and CDR2 is FNYEAQ (reference sequence).

The chain joins TRBV6-4 to TRBJ2-3, with D maybe TRBD1 (6 bases). The germline V gene encodes CDR1 MRHNA and CDR2 SNTAGT. The CDR3 contains 15 residues. Deletions cut 0 bases from V and 3 bases from J, with 10 bases between. The CDR3 here is CASSDSWGPTDTQYF. In DNA form, the CDR3 reads TGTGCCAGCAGTGACTCATGGGGGCCGACAGATACGCAGTATTTT.

This clonotype was counted between two and nine times. This CDR3 is CAITPGTGLGEQYF. CDR3 bases: TGTGCCATCACGCCCGGGACAGGGTTGGGGGAGCAGTACTTC. V and J are TRBV10-3 and TRBJ2-7, with 9 bases identical to TRBD1. This CDR3 is built from 14 residues. The germline V gene has CDR1 ENHRY and CDR2 SYGVKD. Unmatched junction bases numbered 11, after V lost 7 bases and J lost 7 bases.

The chain has TRBV20-1 and TRBJ2-3; D not resolved. The ends were cut back, 6 bases at V and 6 bases at J, with 10 bases in the middle. The germline gives CDR1 DFQATT, CDR2 SNEGSKA (reference sequence). The CDR3 sequence is 11 residues long. In nucleotides, the CDR3 is TGCAGTGCGCCTCAGGTGGATACGCAGTATTTT. Protein product: CSAPQVDTQYF.